Below, 6 T cell receptor beta chains from the same sample are listed, as sequenced in a study of human T cells and chemical hapten exposure. TCRdb redid the calling of the RACE reads with MiXCR, one entry per CDR3 protein. The data contain about 120,000 distinct CDR3 sequences, around 15% of them singletons. Time point given: patch test 1, 2 weeks after DPC sensitization. Specified treatment: therapeutic diphenylcyclopropenone sensitization with weekly scalp DPC. The input for sequencing was whole blood, taken in connection with sensitization to the hapten diphenylcyclopropenone (DPC). These receptors all come from a young man with alopecia areata. Some clones in this sample may be carry-over from other donors' samples.

The chain carries TRBV7-3 and TRBJ2-5; the D call may be TRBD1 or TRBD2 (5 bases each). The CDR3 consists of 15 residues. V was cut by 4 bases and J by 4 bases, with 16 bases left in between. CDR1 SGHTA and CDR2 FQGTGA come from the germline V gene. The CDR3 region is CASSSSSQGPETQYF. In nucleotides, the CDR3 is TGTGCCAGCAGCTCCTCGTCGCAGGGACCAGAGACCCAGTACTTC.

This clonotype was recorded a few times. This chain uses TRBV3-1 with TRBJ2-3, with 8 bases identical to TRBD2. The germline V gene encodes CDR1 LGHDT and CDR2 YNNKEL (reference sequence). CDR3 length: 14 amino acids. V lost 1 base, J lost 6 bases, and 3 bases stayed unmatched. Written as DNA, the CDR3 is TGTGCCAGCAGCCAAGGGACGGGGGGGGATACGCAGTATTTT. It is translated as CASSQGTGGDTQYF.

This clonotype was found a few times. The genes are TRBV9 and TRBJ1-1, with TRBD1 matching over 7 bases. The CDR3 consists of 14 residues. CDR1 and CDR2 (germline): SGDLS, YYNGEE. V trimming: 4 bases; J trimming: 6 bases; junction bases outside the gene matches: 9. CDR3 nucleotide sequence: TGTGCCAGCAGCATCCGAGGGGACAGCCCTGAAGCTTTCTTT. Protein sequence: CASSIRGDSPEAFF.

V usage is TRBV7-2 and J usage is TRBJ1-5; 9 bases agree with TRBD1. The CDR3 spans 14 residues. Germline CDR1 is SGHTA and CDR2 is FQGNSA. V lost 6 bases, J lost 7 bases, and 7 bases stayed unmatched. The CDR3 DNA follows: TGTGCCAGCAGTTCCGGGACAGGGAGGCAGCCCCAGCATTTT. It translates to CASSSGTGRQPQHF.

The genes are TRBV28 and TRBJ1-2, with 7 bases matching TRBD1. Germline V lookup: CDR1 MDHEN, CDR2 SYDVKM. The CDR3 spans 11 residues. With 3 bases clipped from V and 14 bases from J, the junction kept 6 bases outside the gene matches. The CDR3 region is CASSFDRAITF. The CDR3 coding sequence is TGTGCCAGCAGTTTTGACAGGGCTATTACCTTC.

This clonotype was observed a few times. The rearrangement joins TRBV7-9 to TRBJ2-2; a possible D gene is TRBD1 (6 bases). V lost 5 bases and J lost 0, with 10 bases in between. This CDR3 spans 15 amino acids. Germline CDR1 and CDR2: SEHNR and FQNEAQ (reference sequence). CDR3 sequence reads: CASSPDRPNTGELFF. The CDR3 coding sequence is TGTGCCAGCAGCCCGGACAGACCGAACACCGGGGAGCTGTTTTTT.